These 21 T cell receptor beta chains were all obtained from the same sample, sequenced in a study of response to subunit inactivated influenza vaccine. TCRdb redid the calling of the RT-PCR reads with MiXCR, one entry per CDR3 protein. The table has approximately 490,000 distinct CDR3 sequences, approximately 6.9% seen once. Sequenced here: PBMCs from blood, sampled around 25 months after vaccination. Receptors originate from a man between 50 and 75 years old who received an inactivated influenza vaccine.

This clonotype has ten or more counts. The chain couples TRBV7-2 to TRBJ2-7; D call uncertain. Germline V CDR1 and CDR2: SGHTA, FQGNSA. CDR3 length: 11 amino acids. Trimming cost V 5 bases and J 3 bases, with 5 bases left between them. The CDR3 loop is CASSPGYEQYF. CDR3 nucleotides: TGTGCCAGCAGCCCGGGCTACGAGCAGTACTTC.

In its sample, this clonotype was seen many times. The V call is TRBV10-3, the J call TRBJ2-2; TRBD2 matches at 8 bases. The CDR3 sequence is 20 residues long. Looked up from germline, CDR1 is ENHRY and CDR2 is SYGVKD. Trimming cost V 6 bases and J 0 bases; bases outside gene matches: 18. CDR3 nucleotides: TGTGCCATCAGACGCTCTGTACGGATAGCGGGGACAACGAACACCGGGGAGCTGTTTTTT. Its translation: CAIRRSVRIAGTTNTGELFF.

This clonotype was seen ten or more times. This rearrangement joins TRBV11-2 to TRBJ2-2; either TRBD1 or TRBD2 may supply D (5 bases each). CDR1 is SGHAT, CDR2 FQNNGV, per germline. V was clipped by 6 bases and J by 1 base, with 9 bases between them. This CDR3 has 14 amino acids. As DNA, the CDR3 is TGTGCCAGCAGTGGGACGGTGAACACCGGGGAGCTGTTTTTT. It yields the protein CASSGTVNTGELFF. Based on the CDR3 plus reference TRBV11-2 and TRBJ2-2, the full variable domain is EAGVAQSPRYKIIEKRQSVAFWCNPISGHATLYWYQQILGQGPKLLIQFQNNGVVDDSQLPKDRFSAERLKGVDSTLKIQPAKLEDSAVYLCASSGTVNTGELFFGEGSRLTVL.

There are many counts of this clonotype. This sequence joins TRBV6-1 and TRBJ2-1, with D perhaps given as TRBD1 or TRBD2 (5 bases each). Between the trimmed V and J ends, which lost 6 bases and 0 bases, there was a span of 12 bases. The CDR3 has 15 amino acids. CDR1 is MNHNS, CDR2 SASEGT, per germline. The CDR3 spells CASSPGASSYNEQFF. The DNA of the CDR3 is TGTGCCAGCAGCCCCGGGGCTAGCTCCTACAATGAGCAGTTCTTC.

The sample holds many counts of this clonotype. The CDR3 DNA follows: TGTGCCAGCAGTTTCGGGACAGGGGAGGGTGGCTACACCTTC. This translates into CASSFGTGEGGYTF. The chain combines TRBV25-1 with TRBJ1-2, with 10 bases identical to TRBD1. The CDR3 runs 14 residues. From germline, CDR1 is MGHDK and CDR2 SYGVNS. V lost 5 bases and J lost 7; bases outside the gene matches: 7.

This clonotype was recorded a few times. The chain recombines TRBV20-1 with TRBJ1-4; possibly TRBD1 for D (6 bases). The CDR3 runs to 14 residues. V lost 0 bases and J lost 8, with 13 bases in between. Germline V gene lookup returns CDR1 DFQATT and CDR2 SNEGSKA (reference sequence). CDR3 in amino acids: CSARETGRGEKLFF. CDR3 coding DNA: TGCAGTGCTAGAGAAACAGGGAGAGGGGAAAAACTGTTTTTT.

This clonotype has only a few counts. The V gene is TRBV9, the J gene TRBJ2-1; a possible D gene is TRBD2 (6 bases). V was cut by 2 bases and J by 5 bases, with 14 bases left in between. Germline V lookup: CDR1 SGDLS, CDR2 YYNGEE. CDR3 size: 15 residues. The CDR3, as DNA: TGTGCCAGCAGCGTCCACGGGGTAGCGGACAATGAGCAGTTCTTC. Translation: CASSVHGVADNEQFF.

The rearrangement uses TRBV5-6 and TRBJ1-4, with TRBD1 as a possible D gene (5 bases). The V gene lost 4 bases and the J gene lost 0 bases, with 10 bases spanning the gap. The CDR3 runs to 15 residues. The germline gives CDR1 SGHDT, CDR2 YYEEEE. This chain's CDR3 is CASSGRQPTNEKLFF. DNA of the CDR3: TGTGCCAGCAGCGGCAGACAGCCAACTAATGAAAAACTGTTTTTT.

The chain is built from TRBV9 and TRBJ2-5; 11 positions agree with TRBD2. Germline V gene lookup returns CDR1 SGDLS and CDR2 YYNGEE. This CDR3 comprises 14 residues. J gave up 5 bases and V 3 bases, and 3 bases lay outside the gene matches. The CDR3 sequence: CASSDTSGSETQYF. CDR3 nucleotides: TGTGCCAGCAGCGATACTAGCGGGAGTGAGACCCAGTACTTC.

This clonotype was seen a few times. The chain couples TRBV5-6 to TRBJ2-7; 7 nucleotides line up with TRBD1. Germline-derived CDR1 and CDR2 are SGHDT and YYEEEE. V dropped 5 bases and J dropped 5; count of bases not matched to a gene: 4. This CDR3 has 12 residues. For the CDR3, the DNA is TGTGCCAGCAGAGACAGGGTCCACGAGCAGTACTTC. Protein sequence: CASRDRVHEQYF. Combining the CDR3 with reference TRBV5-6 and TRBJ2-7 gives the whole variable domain DAGVTQSPTHLIKTRGQQVTLRCSPKSGHDTVSWYQQALGQGPQFIFQYYEEEERQRGNFPDRFSGHQFPNYSSELNVNALLLGDSALYLCASRDRVHEQYFGPGTRLTVT.

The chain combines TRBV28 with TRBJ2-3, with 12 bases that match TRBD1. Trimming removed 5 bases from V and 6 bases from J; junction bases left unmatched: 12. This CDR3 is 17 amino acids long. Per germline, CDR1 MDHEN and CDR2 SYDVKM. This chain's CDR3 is CASSHHRDRGRSDTQYF. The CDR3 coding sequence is TGTGCCAGCAGTCACCATCGGGACAGGGGGCGTTCTGATACGCAGTATTTT.

In nucleotides, the CDR3 is TGTGCCAGCAGCGTACTTGCGACTAGTACGGTGGCCTACAATGAGCAGTTCTTC. As protein: CASSVLATSTVAYNEQFF. The chain employs TRBV9 and TRBJ2-1, with a tentative D call TRBD2 (6 bases). V was cut by 1 base and J by 2 bases, with 19 bases left in between. The CDR3 consists of 18 residues. CDR1 and CDR2 from the germline V gene are SGDLS and YYNGEE.

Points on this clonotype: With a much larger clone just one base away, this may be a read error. CDR3 sequence: CASSLAWNTGELSF. The CDR3 nucleotides are TGTGCCAGCAGCTTAGCCTGGAACACCGGGGAGCTGTCTTTT. The rearrangement links TRBV11-2 to TRBJ2-2; the D gene is possibly TRBD2 (5 bases). This CDR3 region has 14 residues. CDR1 SGHAT and CDR2 FQNNGV come from the germline V gene.

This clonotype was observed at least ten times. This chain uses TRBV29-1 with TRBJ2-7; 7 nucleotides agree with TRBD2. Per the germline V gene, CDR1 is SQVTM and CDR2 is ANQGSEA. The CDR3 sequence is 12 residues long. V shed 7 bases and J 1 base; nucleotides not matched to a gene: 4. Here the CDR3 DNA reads TGCAGCGCTGGGGACTATTCCTACGAGCAGTACTTC. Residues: CSAGDYSYEQYF.

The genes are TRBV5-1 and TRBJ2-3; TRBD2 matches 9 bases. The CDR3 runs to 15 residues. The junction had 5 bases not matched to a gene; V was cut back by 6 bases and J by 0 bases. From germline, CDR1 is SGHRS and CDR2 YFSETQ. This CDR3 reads CASTQLAGSTDTQYF. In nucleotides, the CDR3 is TGCGCCAGCACCCAACTAGCGGGCAGCACAGATACGCAGTATTTT.

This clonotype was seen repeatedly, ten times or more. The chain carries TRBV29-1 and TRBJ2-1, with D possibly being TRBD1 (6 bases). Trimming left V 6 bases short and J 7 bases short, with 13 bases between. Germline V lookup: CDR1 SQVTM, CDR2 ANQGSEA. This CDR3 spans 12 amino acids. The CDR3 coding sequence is TGCAGCGTCGCCGGGACATTTAATGAGCAGTTCTTC. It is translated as CSVAGTFNEQFF.

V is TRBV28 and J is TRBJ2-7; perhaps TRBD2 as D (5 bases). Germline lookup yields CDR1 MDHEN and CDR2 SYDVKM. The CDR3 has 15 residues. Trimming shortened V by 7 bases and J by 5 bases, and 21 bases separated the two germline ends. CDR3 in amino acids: CASKLARAGGDEQYF. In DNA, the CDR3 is TGTGCCAGCAAGTTGGCACGGGCGGGTGGCGACGAGCAGTACTTC.

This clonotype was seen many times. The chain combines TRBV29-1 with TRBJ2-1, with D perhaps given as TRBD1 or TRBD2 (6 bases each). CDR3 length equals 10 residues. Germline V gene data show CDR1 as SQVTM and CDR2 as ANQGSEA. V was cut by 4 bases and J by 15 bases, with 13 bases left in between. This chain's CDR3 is CSVGGAGSFF. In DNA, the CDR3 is TGCAGCGTTGGGGGGGCAGGGTCGTTCTTC.

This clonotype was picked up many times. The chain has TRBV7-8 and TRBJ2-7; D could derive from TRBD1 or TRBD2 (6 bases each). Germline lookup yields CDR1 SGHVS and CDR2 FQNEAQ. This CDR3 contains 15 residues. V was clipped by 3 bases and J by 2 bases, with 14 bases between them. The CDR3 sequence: CASSFGGGGTYEQYF. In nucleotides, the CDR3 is TGTGCCAGCAGCTTCGGCGGAGGGGGGACCTACGAGCAGTACTTC.

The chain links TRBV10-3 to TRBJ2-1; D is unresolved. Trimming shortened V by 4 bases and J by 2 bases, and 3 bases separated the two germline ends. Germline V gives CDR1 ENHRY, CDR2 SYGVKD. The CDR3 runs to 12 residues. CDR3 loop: CAISGAYNEQFF. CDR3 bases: TGTGCCATCAGTGGGGCCTACAATGAGCAGTTCTTC.

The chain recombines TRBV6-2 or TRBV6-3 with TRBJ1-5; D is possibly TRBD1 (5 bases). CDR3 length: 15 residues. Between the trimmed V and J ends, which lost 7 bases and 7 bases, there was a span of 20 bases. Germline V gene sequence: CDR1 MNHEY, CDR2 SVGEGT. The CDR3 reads CASNPGGCSRQPQHF. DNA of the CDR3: TGTGCCAGCAACCCCGGGGGGTGTTCACGCCAGCCCCAGCATTTT.